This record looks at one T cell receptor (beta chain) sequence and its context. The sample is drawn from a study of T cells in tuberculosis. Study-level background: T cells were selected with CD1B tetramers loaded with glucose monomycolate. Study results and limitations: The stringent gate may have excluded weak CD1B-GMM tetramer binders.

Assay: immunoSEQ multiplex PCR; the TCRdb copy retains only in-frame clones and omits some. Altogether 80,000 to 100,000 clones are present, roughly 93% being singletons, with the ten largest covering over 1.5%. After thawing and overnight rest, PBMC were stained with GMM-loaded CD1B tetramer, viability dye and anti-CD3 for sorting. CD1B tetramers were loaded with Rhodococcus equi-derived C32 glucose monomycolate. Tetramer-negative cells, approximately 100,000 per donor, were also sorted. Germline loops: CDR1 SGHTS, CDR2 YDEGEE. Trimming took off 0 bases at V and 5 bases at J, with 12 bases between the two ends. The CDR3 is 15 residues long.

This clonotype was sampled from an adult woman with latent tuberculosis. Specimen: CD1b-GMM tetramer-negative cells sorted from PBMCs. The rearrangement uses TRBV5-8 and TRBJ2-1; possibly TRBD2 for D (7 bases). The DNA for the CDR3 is TGTGCCAGCAGCTTGGATGGGGGGGGCGACAATGAGCAGTTCTTC. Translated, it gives CASSLDGGGDNEQFF.